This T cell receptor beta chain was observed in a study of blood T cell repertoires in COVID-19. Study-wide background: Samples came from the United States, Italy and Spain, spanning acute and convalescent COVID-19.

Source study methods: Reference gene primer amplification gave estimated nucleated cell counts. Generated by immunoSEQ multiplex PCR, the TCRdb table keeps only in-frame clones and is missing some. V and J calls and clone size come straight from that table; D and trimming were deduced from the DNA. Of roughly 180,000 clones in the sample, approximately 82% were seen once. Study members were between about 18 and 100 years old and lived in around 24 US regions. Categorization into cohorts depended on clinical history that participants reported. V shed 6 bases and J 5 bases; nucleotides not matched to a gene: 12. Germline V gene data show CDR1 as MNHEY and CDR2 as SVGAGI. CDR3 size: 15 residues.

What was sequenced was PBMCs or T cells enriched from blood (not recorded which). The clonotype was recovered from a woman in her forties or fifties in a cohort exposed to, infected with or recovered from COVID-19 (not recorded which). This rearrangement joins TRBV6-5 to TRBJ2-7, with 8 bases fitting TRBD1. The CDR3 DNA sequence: TGTGCCAGCAGCCTGGACAGGGCGCTTTCCCACGAGCAGTACTTC. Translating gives CASSLDRALSHEQYF.